This T cell receptor (beta chain) was retrieved from a study of shared clonotypes between healthy human individuals. Assay used: immunoSEQ multiplex PCR; TCRdb lists only in-frame clones, some missing. The top ten hold 35% to 55% of the sample, which has some 89,000 clones, around two thirds seen once. Germline CDR1 and CDR2: MRHNA and SNTAGT. The junction had 6 bases not matched to a gene; V was cut back by 4 bases and J by 8 bases. The CDR3 has 15 amino acids. This clone was recorded many times. The TCR originated in a man aged 30 to 45 in good health. J is TRBJ2-1 and V is TRBV6-4; 12 bases align to TRBD1. The specimen sequenced was memory CD8+ T cells sorted from blood. Specified subset: CD45RO+ cells pooled with CCR7-negative TemRA cells. CDR3 nucleotides: TGTGCCAGCAGTGCAACGGGACAGGGGGCGGATGAGCAGTTCTTC. This gives the protein CASSATGQGADEQFF.